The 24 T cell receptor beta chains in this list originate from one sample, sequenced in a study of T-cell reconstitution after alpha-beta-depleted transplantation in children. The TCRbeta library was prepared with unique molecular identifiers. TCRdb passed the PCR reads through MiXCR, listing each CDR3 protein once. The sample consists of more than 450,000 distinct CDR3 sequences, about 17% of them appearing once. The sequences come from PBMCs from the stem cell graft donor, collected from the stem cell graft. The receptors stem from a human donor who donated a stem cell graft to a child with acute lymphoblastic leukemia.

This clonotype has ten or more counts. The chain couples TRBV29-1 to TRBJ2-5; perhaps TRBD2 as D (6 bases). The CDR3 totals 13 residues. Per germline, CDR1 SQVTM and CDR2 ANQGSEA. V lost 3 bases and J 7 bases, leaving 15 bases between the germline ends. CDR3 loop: CSVEEGHGGTQYF. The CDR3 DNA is TGCAGCGTTGAGGAGGGGCACGGCGGGACCCAGTACTTC.

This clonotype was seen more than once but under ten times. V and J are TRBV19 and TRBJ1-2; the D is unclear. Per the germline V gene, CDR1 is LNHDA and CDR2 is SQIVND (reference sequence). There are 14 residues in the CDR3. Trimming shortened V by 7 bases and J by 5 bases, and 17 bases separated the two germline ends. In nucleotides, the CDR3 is TGTGCCAGTAAGGAGACTGGCAGGAGGTATGGCTACACCTTC. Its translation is CASKETGRRYGYTF.

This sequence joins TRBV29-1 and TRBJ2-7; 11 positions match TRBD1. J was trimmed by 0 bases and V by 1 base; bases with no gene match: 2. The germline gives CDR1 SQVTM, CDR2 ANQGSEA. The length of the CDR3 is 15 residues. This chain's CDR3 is CSVEGTGGSSYEQYF. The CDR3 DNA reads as TGCAGCGTTGAAGGGACAGGGGGCAGCTCCTACGAGCAGTACTTC.

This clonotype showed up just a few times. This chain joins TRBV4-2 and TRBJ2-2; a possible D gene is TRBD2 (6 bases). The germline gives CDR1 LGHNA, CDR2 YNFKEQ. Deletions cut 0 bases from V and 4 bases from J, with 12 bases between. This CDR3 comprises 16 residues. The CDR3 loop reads CASSQDTGAGTGELFF. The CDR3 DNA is TGTGCCAGCAGCCAAGATACGGGAGCCGGCACCGGGGAGCTGTTTTTT.

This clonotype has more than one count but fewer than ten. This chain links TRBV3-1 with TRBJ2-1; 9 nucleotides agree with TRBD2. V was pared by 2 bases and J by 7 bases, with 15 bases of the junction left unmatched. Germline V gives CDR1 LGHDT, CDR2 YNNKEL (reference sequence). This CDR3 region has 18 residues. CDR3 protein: CASSQRRGRREGWNEQFF. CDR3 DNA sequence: TGTGCCAGCAGCCAAAGAAGAGGTCGGCGGGAGGGGTGGAATGAGCAGTTCTTC.

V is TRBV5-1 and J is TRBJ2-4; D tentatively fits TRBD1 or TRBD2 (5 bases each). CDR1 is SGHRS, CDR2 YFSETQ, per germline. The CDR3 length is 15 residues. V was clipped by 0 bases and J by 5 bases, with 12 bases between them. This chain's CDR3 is CASSLGPGTQNIQYF. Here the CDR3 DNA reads TGCGCCAGCAGCTTGGGTCCAGGGACCCAAAACATTCAGTACTTC.

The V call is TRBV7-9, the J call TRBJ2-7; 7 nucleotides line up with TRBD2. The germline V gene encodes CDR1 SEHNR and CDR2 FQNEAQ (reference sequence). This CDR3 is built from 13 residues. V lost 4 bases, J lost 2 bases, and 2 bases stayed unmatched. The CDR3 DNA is TGTGCCAGCAGCTGGGAGGGAACCTACGAGCAGTACTTC. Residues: CASSWEGTYEQYF.

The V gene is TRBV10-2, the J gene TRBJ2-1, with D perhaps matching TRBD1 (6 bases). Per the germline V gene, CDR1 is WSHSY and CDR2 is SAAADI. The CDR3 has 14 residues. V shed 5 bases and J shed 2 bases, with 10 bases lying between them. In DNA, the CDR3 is TGCGCCAGCAGTCCAGGGGTGGCCTACAATGAGCAGTTCTTC. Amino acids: CASSPGVAYNEQFF.

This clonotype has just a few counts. The CDR3 here is CASSARDSEIYNEQFF. The CDR3 region has the DNA TGTGCCAGCAGTGCCCGGGACTCCGAAATCTACAATGAGCAGTTCTTC. The J gene is TRBJ2-1, the V gene TRBV28, with D perhaps TRBD2 (6 bases). The V gene lost 5 bases and the J gene lost 3 bases, with 17 bases spanning the gap. This CDR3 has 16 residues. From germline, CDR1 is MDHEN and CDR2 SYDVKM.

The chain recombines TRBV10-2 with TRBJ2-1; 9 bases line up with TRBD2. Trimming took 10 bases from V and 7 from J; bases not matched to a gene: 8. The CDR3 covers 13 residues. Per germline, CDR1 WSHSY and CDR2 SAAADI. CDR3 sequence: CANSSGMGNEQFF. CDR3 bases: TGCGCCAACTCTAGCGGGATGGGTAATGAGCAGTTCTTC.

CDR3 loop: CASSLGAGINTEAFF. The CDR3 nucleotides read TGTGCCAGCAGCTTAGGAGCAGGGATTAACACTGAAGCTTTCTTT. The V call is TRBV7-6, the J call TRBJ1-1, with a possible D match to TRBD1 (5 bases). CDR1 and CDR2 (germline): SGHVS, FNYEAQ. V was trimmed by 1 base and J by 2 bases, leaving 11 bases between them. The CDR3 covers 15 residues.

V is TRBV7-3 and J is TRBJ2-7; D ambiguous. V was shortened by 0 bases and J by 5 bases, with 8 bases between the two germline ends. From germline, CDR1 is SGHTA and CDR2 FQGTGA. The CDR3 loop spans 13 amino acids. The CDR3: CASSLTLDHEQYF. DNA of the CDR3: TGTGCCAGCAGCTTAACGCTAGACCACGAGCAGTACTTC. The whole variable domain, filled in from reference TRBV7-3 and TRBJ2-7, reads GAGVSQTPSNKVTEKGKYVELRCDPISGHTALYWYRQSLGQGPEFLIYFQGTGAADDSGLPNDRFFAVRPEGSVSTLKIQRTERGDSAVYLCASSLTLDHEQYFGPGTRLTVT.

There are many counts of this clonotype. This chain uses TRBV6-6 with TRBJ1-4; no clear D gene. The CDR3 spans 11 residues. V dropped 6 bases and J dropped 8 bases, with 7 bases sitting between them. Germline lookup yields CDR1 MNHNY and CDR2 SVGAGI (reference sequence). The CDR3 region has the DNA TGTGCCAGCAGGCAAGGGGAAAAACTGTTTTTT. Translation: CASRQGEKLFF.

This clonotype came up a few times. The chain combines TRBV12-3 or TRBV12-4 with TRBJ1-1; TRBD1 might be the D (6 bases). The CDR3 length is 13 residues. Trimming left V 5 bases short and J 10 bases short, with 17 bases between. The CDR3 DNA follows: TGTGCCAGCAGTCCGCGGGGGCCCCGGCTAGCTTTCTTT. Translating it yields CASSPRGPRLAFF.

CDR3 coding DNA: TGCGCCAGCAGCTGGATTCGACTAGCGGGAGAAAATCTCTGGTACAATGAGCAGTTCTTC. Protein: CASSWIRLAGENLWYNEQFF. The chain recombines TRBV4-1 with TRBJ2-1; 12 bases match TRBD2. The CDR3 runs 20 residues. The V gene end was trimmed by 5 bases and the J gene end by 4 bases; junction bases not matched to a gene: 18. Per germline, CDR1 MGHRA and CDR2 YSYEKL.

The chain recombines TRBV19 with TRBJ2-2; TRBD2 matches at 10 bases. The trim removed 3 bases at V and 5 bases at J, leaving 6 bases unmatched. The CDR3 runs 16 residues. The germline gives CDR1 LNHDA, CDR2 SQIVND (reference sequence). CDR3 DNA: TGTGCCAGTAGTATCTTAAATAGCGGGAGGACCGGGGAGCTGTTTTTT. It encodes CASSILNSGRTGELFF.

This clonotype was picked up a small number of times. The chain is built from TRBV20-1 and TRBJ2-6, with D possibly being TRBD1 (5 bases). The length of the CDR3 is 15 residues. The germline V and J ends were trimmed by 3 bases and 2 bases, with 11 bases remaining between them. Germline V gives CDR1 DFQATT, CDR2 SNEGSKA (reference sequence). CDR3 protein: CSARSGATGANVLTF. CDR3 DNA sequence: TGCAGTGCTAGGTCTGGGGCAACTGGGGCCAACGTCCTGACTTTC.

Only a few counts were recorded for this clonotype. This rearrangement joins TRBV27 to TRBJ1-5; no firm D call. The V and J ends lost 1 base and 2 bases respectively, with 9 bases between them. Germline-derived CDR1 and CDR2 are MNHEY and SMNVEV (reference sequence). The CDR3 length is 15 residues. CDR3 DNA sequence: TGTGCCAGCAGTTTATATTTGGGTGGCAATCAGCCCCAGCATTTT. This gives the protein CASSLYLGGNQPQHF.

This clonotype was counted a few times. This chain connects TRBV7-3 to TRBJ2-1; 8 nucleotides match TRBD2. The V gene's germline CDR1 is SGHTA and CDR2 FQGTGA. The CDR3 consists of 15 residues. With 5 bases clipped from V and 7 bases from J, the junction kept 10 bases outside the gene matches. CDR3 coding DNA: TGTGCCAGCAGCGTTAGCGGGATACCCACAAATGAGCAGTTCTTC. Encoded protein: CASSVSGIPTNEQFF.

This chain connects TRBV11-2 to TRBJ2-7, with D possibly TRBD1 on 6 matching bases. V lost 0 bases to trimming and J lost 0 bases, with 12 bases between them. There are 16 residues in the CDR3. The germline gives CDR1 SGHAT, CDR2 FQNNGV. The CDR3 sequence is CASSLEGQGSSYEQYF. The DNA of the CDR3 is TGTGCCAGCAGCTTAGAAGGGCAGGGGAGCTCCTACGAGCAGTACTTC.

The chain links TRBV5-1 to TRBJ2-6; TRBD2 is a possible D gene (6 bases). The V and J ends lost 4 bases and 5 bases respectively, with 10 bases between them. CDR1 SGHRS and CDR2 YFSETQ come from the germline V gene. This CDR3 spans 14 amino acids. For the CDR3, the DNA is TGCGCCAGCAGCCCGGGGGAACGGGCCAACGTCCTGACTTTC. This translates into CASSPGERANVLTF. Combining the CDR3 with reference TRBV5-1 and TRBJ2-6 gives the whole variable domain KAGVTQTPRYLIKTRGQQVTLSCSPISGHRSVSWYQQTPGQGLQFLFEYFSETQRNKGNFPGRFSGRQFSNSRSEMNVSTLELGDSALYLCASSPGERANVLTFGAGSRLTVL.

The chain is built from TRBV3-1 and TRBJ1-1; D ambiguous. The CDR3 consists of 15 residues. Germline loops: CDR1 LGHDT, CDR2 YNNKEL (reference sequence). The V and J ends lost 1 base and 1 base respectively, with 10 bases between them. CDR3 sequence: CASSQVRLGNTEAFF. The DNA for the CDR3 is TGTGCCAGCAGCCAAGTACGGCTCGGGAACACTGAAGCTTTCTTT.

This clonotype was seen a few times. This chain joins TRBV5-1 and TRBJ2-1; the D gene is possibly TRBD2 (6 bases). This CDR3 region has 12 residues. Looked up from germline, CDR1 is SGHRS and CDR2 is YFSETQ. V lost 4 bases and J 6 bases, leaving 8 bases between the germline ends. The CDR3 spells CASSMGLNEQFF. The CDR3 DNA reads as TGCGCCAGCAGCATGGGACTCAATGAGCAGTTCTTC.

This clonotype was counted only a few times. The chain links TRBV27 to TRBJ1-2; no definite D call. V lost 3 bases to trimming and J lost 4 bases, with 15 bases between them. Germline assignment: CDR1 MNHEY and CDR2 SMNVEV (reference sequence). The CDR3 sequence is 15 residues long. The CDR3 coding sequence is TGTGCCAGCAGTTTCTCTCCTAGGTTAACCTATGGCTACACCTTC. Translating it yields CASSFSPRLTYGYTF.